The next 28 T cell receptor beta chains were all read from a single sample in a study of identical twins. A single record per CDR3 protein comes from TCRdb applying MiXCR to the 5' RACE reads. The sample lists 500,000 to 550,000 distinct CDR3 sequences; 20% to 25% were seen once. The same data also contributed to another study, on T cells expressing NK-cell markers.

The sample consisted of CD4+ T cells sorted from blood. The receptors come from a woman aged 18 to 35 in good health.

This chain joins TRBV5-1 and TRBJ2-1; TRBD2 is a possible D gene (5 bases). The CDR3 contains 15 residues. Looked up from germline, CDR1 is SGHRS and CDR2 is YFSETQ. Trimming took off 6 bases at V and 6 bases at J, with 19 bases between the two ends. The CDR3 DNA reads TGCGCCAGCACCTTAGGAGACGGACTGTTCAATGAGCAGTTCTTC. Protein product: CASTLGDGLFNEQFF.

The chain joins TRBV7-2 to TRBJ2-4, with 8 positions matching TRBD2. V shed 0 bases, J shed 6 bases, and the junction held 1 base outside the gene matches. This CDR3 region has 14 residues. Germline values: CDR1 SGHTA, CDR2 FQGNSA. The CDR3 DNA follows: TGTGCCAGCAGCTTAGCCCTAGCGGGAAACATTCAGTACTTC. Encoded protein: CASSLALAGNIQYF.

The chain joins TRBV11-2 to TRBJ2-7; D gene unclear. The germline V gene has CDR1 SGHAT and CDR2 FQNNGV. V lost 10 bases, J lost 7 bases, and 17 bases lay in between. The length of the CDR3 is 12 residues. This CDR3 is CATTSVGREQYF. CDR3 coding DNA: TGTGCCACCACTTCCGTGGGTCGGGAGCAGTACTTC. Full variable domain (outside the CDR3, taken from reference TRBV11-2 and TRBJ2-7): EAGVAQSPRYKIIEKRQSVAFWCNPISGHATLYWYQQILGQGPKLLIQFQNNGVVDDSQLPKDRFSAERLKGVDSTLKIQPAKLEDSAVYLCATTSVGREQYFGPGTRLTVT.

In this sample, this clonotype turned up a few times. The chain carries TRBV5-6 and TRBJ1-2; 8 positions agree with TRBD1. Germline V lookup: CDR1 SGHDT, CDR2 YYEEEE. J was trimmed by 9 bases and V by 4 bases; bases with no gene match: 8. The CDR3 consists of 13 residues. CDR3 sequence reads: CASSVGTGGSYTF. In nucleotides, the CDR3 is TGTGCCAGCAGCGTTGGGACAGGAGGCAGCTACACCTTC.

Ten or more counts support this clonotype. This chain connects TRBV12-3 or TRBV12-4 to TRBJ1-1; no reliable D call. The CDR3 extends over 13 amino acids. Trimming stripped 3 bases from V and 9 bases from J, with 14 bases between. In DNA form, the CDR3 reads TGTGCCAGCAGTTTCCCCGGGTGGAGAAAAGCTTTCTTT. Translation: CASSFPGWRKAFF.

The rearrangement joins TRBV7-9 to TRBJ1-1; D is undetermined. The CDR3 totals 15 residues. The germline V and J ends were trimmed by 6 bases and 1 base, with 15 bases remaining between them. Germline CDR1 and CDR2: SEHNR and FQNEAQ (reference sequence). Here the CDR3 DNA reads TGTGCCAGCAGTACGGGTCAGGCACGGAACACTGAAGCTTTCTTT. Its translation is CASSTGQARNTEAFF.

This clonotype was counted a few times. The chain combines TRBV20-1 with TRBJ2-7, with D possibly being TRBD2 (5 bases). CDR3 size: 11 residues. Trimming took 2 bases from V and 6 from J, leaving 8 bases between them. Germline V gene data show CDR1 as DFQATT and CDR2 as SNEGSKA (reference sequence). The CDR3, as DNA: TGCAGTGCTAGACGGGGATCCGAGCAGTACTTC. Its translation is CSARRGSEQYF.

This clonotype was detected ten times or more. The chain joins TRBV12-3 or TRBV12-4 to TRBJ2-1, with D perhaps given as TRBD1 or TRBD2 (5 bases each). The CDR3 sequence is 13 residues long. Trimming removed 6 bases from V and 5 bases from J, with 11 bases in between. In nucleotides, the CDR3 is TGTGCCAGCAGGTGGGACCTTAACAATGAGCAGTTCTTC. It specifies CASRWDLNNEQFF.

The genes are TRBV11-1 and TRBJ2-7, with D perhaps TRBD2 (6 bases). V lost 5 bases and J lost 9, with 17 bases in between. The CDR3 loop spans 13 amino acids. Germline V CDR1 and CDR2: SGHAT, FQDESV (reference sequence). CDR3 DNA sequence: TGTGCCAGCAGCCGCCTCGGCGGGGCCGGGCAGTACTTC. This sequence encodes CASSRLGGAGQYF.

This clonotype was observed a few times. The rearrangement joins TRBV12-3 or TRBV12-4 to TRBJ2-3, with D perhaps matching TRBD2 (6 bases). V was pared by 5 bases and J by 3 bases, with 15 bases between. The CDR3 is made up of 15 amino acids. Here the CDR3 DNA reads TGTGCCAGCAGTCCCCGCTTCGGGAGTACAGATACGCAGTATTTT. Amino acids: CASSPRFGSTDTQYF.

A few counts support this clonotype. The chain combines TRBV12-3 or TRBV12-4 with TRBJ2-5, with TRBD2 as a possible D gene (5 bases). The CDR3 length is 16 residues. The ends were cut back, 4 bases at V and 0 bases at J, with 15 bases in the middle. The CDR3 sequence is CASSSRSLRDQETQYF. The CDR3 DNA reads as TGTGCCAGCAGTTCCCGATCATTGCGGGACCAAGAGACCCAGTACTTC.

This clonotype has only a few counts. V is TRBV4-3 and J is TRBJ2-1; 9 bases are a match to TRBD2. Germline CDR1 and CDR2: LGHNA and YSLEER. CDR3 length equals 14 residues. Trimming removed 5 bases from V and 9 bases from J; junction bases left unmatched: 8. The chain's CDR3 is CASSSRGGVGEQFF. In DNA, the CDR3 is TGCGCCAGCAGCTCGCGGGGGGGGGTCGGTGAGCAGTTCTTC.

The chain couples TRBV7-9 to TRBJ2-1; D tentatively fits TRBD1 or TRBD2 (5 bases each). Trimming left V 5 bases short and J 15 bases short, with 20 bases between. CDR1 and CDR2 (germline): SEHNR, FQNEAQ (reference sequence). This CDR3 contains 13 residues. CDR3: CASSKGPETNRFF. DNA of the CDR3: TGTGCCAGCAGCAAGGGACCGGAAACCAATCGGTTCTTC.

The table lists this clonotype with a few counts. V is TRBV20-1 and J is TRBJ2-7; tentatively, D is TRBD1 (6 bases). V was shortened by 0 bases and J by 5 bases, with 17 bases between the two germline ends. CDR3 length: 15 amino acids. From germline, CDR1 is DFQATT and CDR2 SNEGSKA (reference sequence). CDR3 bases: TGCAGTGCTAGAGACCGTCGCAGGGGCGGAGACGAGCAGTACTTC. This encodes CSARDRRRGGDEQYF.

V is TRBV3-1 and J is TRBJ1-5, with no clear D. V lost 1 base and J 0 bases, leaving 10 bases between the germline ends. Germline V gene lookup returns CDR1 LGHDT and CDR2 YNNKEL (reference sequence). This CDR3 contains 16 residues. The CDR3 bases are TGTGCCAGCAGCCAAGTTGAGAACATTAGCAATCAGCCCCAGCATTTT. Translating gives CASSQVENISNQPQHF.

This clonotype came up a few times. The chain employs TRBV27 and TRBJ1-2; D not certain. CDR3 length: 13 residues. Germline CDR1 is MNHEY and CDR2 is SMNVEV (reference sequence). V shed 2 bases and J shed 3 bases, with 7 bases lying between them. The CDR3 protein is CASSLREDYGYTF. CDR3 bases: TGTGCCAGCAGTTTAAGAGAGGACTATGGCTACACCTTC.

V gene TRBV7-2 combines with J gene TRBJ1-5; maybe TRBD1 (6 bases). The CDR3 spans 16 residues. The V and J ends lost 5 bases and 2 bases respectively, with 16 bases between them. Germline V CDR1 and CDR2: SGHTA, FQGNSA. DNA for the CDR3: TGTGCCAGCAGCAAAGGTGCGAGGGGGGGCAATCAGCCCCAGCATTTT. Amino acids: CASSKGARGGNQPQHF.

The CDR3 spells CASTITENTEAFF. In nucleotides, the CDR3 is TGTGCCAGCACCATTACAGAGAACACTGAAGCTTTCTTT. The chain combines TRBV25-1 with TRBJ1-1; D gene unclear. Per germline, CDR1 MGHDK and CDR2 SYGVNS. The CDR3 length is 13 residues. Trimming took off 7 bases at V and 1 base at J, with 10 bases between the two ends.

The V and J genes are TRBV9 and TRBJ1-2; maybe TRBD1 (6 bases). Germline lookup yields CDR1 SGDLS and CDR2 YYNGEE. V dropped 3 bases and J dropped 4 bases, with 19 bases sitting between them. The length of the CDR3 is 16 residues. This CDR3 is CASSALRDTAIYGYTF. CDR3 nucleotide sequence: TGTGCCAGCAGCGCGCTCCGGGACACGGCCATCTATGGCTACACCTTC.

Only a few counts were recorded for this clonotype. V usage is TRBV5-1 and J usage is TRBJ2-1; D call uncertain. Trimming took off 1 base at V and 1 base at J, with 15 bases between the two ends. This CDR3 comprises 17 residues. Germline CDR1 SGHRS, CDR2 YFSETQ. The CDR3 protein is CASSLNSRSRSYNEQFF. The DNA of the CDR3 is TGCGCCAGCAGCTTGAATTCCCGTAGTAGATCCTACAATGAGCAGTTCTTC.

V and J are TRBV20-1 and TRBJ2-5; the D is unclear. Trimming removed 3 bases from V and 1 base from J, with 9 bases in between. Looked up from germline, CDR1 is DFQATT and CDR2 is SNEGSKA (reference sequence). CDR3 length: 13 amino acids. This CDR3 reads CSASLTAQETQYF. In DNA, the CDR3 is TGCAGTGCTAGCCTAACAGCCCAAGAGACCCAGTACTTC.

CDR3 in DNA: TGTGCCAGCAGTTACTCATCCCCCAGGGCTCCCTACGAGCAGTACTTC. This translates into CASSYSSPRAPYEQYF. The chain has TRBV6-5 and TRBJ2-7; D may be TRBD1 (5 bases). V was clipped by 0 bases and J by 2 bases, with 14 bases between them. Germline CDR1 reads MNHEY; CDR2 reads SVGAGI. The CDR3 totals 16 residues.

The rearrangement joins TRBV9 to TRBJ2-7, with D possibly matching TRBD1 (6 bases). The germline V and J ends were trimmed by 0 bases and 6 bases, with 16 bases remaining between them. The germline CDR1 and CDR2 sequences are SGDLS and YYNGEE. This CDR3 has 15 amino acids. The CDR3 is CASSVGPQGKGEQYF. CDR3 DNA: TGTGCCAGCAGCGTAGGCCCCCAGGGGAAGGGCGAGCAGTACTTC.

The chain combines TRBV5-1 with TRBJ2-7; 8 positions match TRBD1. This CDR3 comprises 16 residues. Germline assignment: CDR1 SGHRS and CDR2 YFSETQ. With 5 bases clipped from V and 2 bases from J, the junction kept 12 bases outside the gene matches. CDR3: CASRAKGQVPTYEQYF. The CDR3 coding sequence is TGCGCCAGCAGAGCCAAGGGACAGGTCCCTACCTACGAGCAGTACTTC.

The V gene is TRBV6-1, the J gene TRBJ2-1; D is unresolved. The V and J ends lost 6 bases and 5 bases respectively, with 17 bases between them. Germline CDR1 MNHNS, CDR2 SASEGT. The CDR3 contains 15 residues. The chain's CDR3 is CASSSPDVGDNEQFF. The DNA for the CDR3 is TGTGCCAGCAGCTCGCCTGACGTAGGAGACAATGAGCAGTTCTTC.

The genes are TRBV5-4 and TRBJ2-3; TRBD2 agrees at 8 bases. J gave up 5 bases and V 0 bases, and 2 bases lay outside the gene matches. Germline V gives CDR1 SGHNT, CDR2 YYREEE (reference sequence). This CDR3 comprises 14 residues. The DNA of the CDR3 is TGTGCCAGCAGCTTGGCCGGGGGGGTAGATACGCAGTATTTT. Translation: CASSLAGGVDTQYF.

Only a few counts were recorded for this clonotype. This chain uses TRBV20-1 with TRBJ2-1; maybe TRBD2 (6 bases). This CDR3 is 12 amino acids long. Germline CDR1 and CDR2: DFQATT and SNEGSKA (reference sequence). V gave up 0 bases and J gave up 15 bases, with 15 bases separating them. The CDR3 bases are TGCAGTGCTAGAGAGGGGATGGGGGGTCGGTTCTTC. This gives the protein CSAREGMGGRFF.

The chain combines TRBV15 with TRBJ2-3; D unclear. V lost 3 bases and J 2 bases, leaving 6 bases between the germline ends. This CDR3 region has 13 residues. Germline assignment: CDR1 LNHNV and CDR2 YYDKDF (reference sequence). This CDR3 is CATSRRTTDTQYF. CDR3 in DNA: TGTGCCACCAGCAGGCGAACCACAGATACGCAGTATTTT.